This TCR beta chain was documented in a study of human T cells and chemical hapten exposure (dated by TCRdb to the early 2020s). With regard to the full study: The libraries were sequenced as a pool, and the TCR yield per sample differed mostly because of small variations in library volumes within the pool. Peripheral blood TCR repertoire changes were tracked in vivo in alopecia patients during primary and secondary sensitization to the hapten diphenylcyclopropenone (DPC). What the authors observed across the whole study: Repeated subsampling changed both the strength of the expansion versus patch-test correlation and the threshold at which that correlation became significant. DPC sensitization did not change the number of TCRs with a frequency above 1 in 1000, and there was no evidence of changes in global repertoire structure.

Total RNA was extracted from unfractionated whole blood that had been collected in Tempus Blood RNA tubes. As TCR sequencing controls, four or five healthy volunteers were used, with blood taken at day 0, 2 weeks and 6 weeks. V and J are trimmed by 0 bases and 6 bases, and the gene matches miss 5 bases of the junction. Taken from the germline V gene (reference sequence), the CDR1 and CDR2 loops are MNHEY and SMNVEV. Including cysteine and phenylalanine, the CDR3 has 15 amino acids. The DNA shown is the 45-base CDR3, in frame from base 1. Library preparation attached unique molecular identifiers to individual cDNA molecules for quantitative, reproducible TCR counting. Each blood RNA sample was used to sequence both TCR alpha and TCR beta chains. In the source study's methods: The median number of TCRs per sample was some 100,000, ranging from about 20,000 to 750,000. The Decombinator software suite was used to annotate V, J and CDR3 in the TCR reads. To make PS versus PT1 abundance plots, every sample was subsampled to the same number of TCRs (28,000). Expanded TCRs were defined as absent before sensitization and observed at least eight times at the 2-week time point. TCRdb reprocessed the public reads (quality trimming at Q25 with fastp, clone calling with MiXCR) and kept in-frame beta chains. Entries are consolidated by CDR3 protein sequence, retaining the most common genes and DNA. These V and J calls derive from TCRdb rather than the authors' analysis. For this sample there are about 120,000 distinct CDR3 sequences; over 7% appear just once. 1.4% of the sample rests with the top ten.

In its sample, this clonotype was seen many times. The clone's antigen remains unknown. Nothing much larger sits one base from this clone, and base qualities are not available. The specimen sequenced was whole blood. This TCR was sampled from a human donor in good health. Some clones in this sample may be carry-over from other donors' samples. Donor details come from another sample of the same person, matched by shared clones. The chain is encoded by TRBV27 joined to TRBJ1-5; TRBD1 lines up with 7 middle nucleotides. Here is the DNA: TGTGCCAGCAGTTTATCTGCAGGGGGGGGTCAGCCCCAGCATTTT. This encodes CASSLSAGGGQPQHF.